A selection of T cell receptor beta chains follows, all from one sample in a study of early T cells in non-severe SARS-CoV-2 infection. One entry per CDR3 protein results from TCRdb running MiXCR on the 5' RACE reads. Of 26,000 or so distinct CDR3 sequences in the sample, roughly 4.6% were seen once. The sequencing sample was made of whole blood. These receptors all come from an adult who was a healthcare worker with PCR-confirmed SARS-CoV-2 infection or an uninfected control (not recorded which). The CDR3 runs from the conserved cysteine through the conserved F or W. Fields, in order: D gene, clone size, V gene, J gene, CDR3 protein, CDR3 DNA. The D gene is left open where the match is weak. Expanded clones get a size class; other rows say once, few or many, or leave the size out.

d_gene: TRBD1; abundance: medium-sized; v_gene: TRBV6-6; j_gene: TRBJ1-2; CDR3aa: CASSYTGTGGGVYGYTF; CDR3nt: TGTGCCAGCAGTTACACCGGGACAGGGGGCGGTGTCTATGGCTACACCTTC
d_gene: NA; abundance: medium-sized; v_gene: TRBV19; j_gene: TRBJ1-2; CDR3aa: CASSSGESAGYTF; CDR3nt: TGTGCCAGTAGTTCAGGGGAGTCGGCTGGCTACACCTTC
d_gene: NA; abundance: NA; v_gene: TRBV6-6; j_gene: TRBJ1-4; CDR3aa: CASRLRGLEEKLFF; CDR3nt: TGTGCCAGCAGGCTCCGGGGCCTCGAGGAAAAACTGTTTTTT
d_gene: NA; abundance: many; v_gene: TRBV28; j_gene: TRBJ1-5; CDR3aa: CARPKLGNLPRAFNQPQHF; CDR3nt: TGTGCCAGGCCCAAGTTGGGGAACCTTCCTAGAGCCTTCAATCAGCCCCAGCATTTT
d_gene: TRBD1; abundance: many; v_gene: TRBV6-2/TRBV6-3; j_gene: TRBJ2-7; CDR3aa: CASSYSKNRGRNHSYEQYF; CDR3nt: TGTGCCAGCAGTTACTCGAAAAACAGGGGGCGAAACCACTCCTACGAGCAGTACTTC
d_gene: TRBD1; abundance: many; v_gene: TRBV29-1; j_gene: TRBJ1-1; CDR3aa: CSAGQGNTEAFF; CDR3nt: TGCAGCGCCGGACAGGGGAACACTGAAGCTTTCTTT
d_gene: TRBD1; abundance: many; v_gene: TRBV11-2; j_gene: TRBJ2-1; CDR3aa: CASSPAGQGDNEQFF; CDR3nt: TGTGCCAGCAGCCCCGCGGGACAGGGAGACAATGAGCAGTTCTTC
d_gene: NA; abundance: many; v_gene: TRBV5-4; j_gene: TRBJ1-1; CDR3aa: CASSLGRVNTEAFF; CDR3nt: TGTGCCAGCAGCTTGGGTCGAGTGAACACTGAAGCTTTCTTT
d_gene: NA; abundance: many; v_gene: TRBV6-2/TRBV6-3; j_gene: TRBJ2-3; CDR3aa: CASSYGKPHTQYF; CDR3nt: TGTGCCAGCAGTTACGGCAAACCCCATACGCAGTATTTT
d_gene: TRBD2; abundance: NA; v_gene: TRBV5-5; j_gene: TRBJ2-7; CDR3aa: CASSVLGLADEQYF; CDR3nt: TGTGCCAGCAGCGTGCTGGGACTAGCGGACGAGCAGTACTTC
d_gene: NA; abundance: many; v_gene: TRBV14; j_gene: TRBJ2-7; CDR3aa: CATGVNYEQYF; CDR3nt: TGTGCCACCGGCGTAAACTACGAGCAGTACTTC
d_gene: TRBD2; abundance: many; v_gene: TRBV11-2; j_gene: TRBJ2-7; CDR3aa: CASSKAGGYEQYF; CDR3nt: TGTGCCAGCAGTAAAGCGGGGGGGTACGAGCAGTACTTC
d_gene: NA; abundance: medium-sized; v_gene: TRBV6-5; j_gene: TRBJ1-1; CDR3aa: CASSRQANTEAFF; CDR3nt: TGTGCCAGCAGTCGACAGGCGAACACTGAAGCTTTCTTT